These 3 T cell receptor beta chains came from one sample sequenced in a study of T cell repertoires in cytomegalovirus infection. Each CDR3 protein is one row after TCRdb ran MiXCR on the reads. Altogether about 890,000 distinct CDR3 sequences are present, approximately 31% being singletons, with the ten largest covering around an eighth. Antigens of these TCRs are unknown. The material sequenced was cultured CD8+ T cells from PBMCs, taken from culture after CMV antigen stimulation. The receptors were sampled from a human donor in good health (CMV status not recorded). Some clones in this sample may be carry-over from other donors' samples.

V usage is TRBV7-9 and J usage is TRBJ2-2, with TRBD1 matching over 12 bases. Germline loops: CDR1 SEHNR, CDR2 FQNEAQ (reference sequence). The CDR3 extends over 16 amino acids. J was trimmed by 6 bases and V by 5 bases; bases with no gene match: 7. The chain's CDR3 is CASSPPGTGGPGELFF. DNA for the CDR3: TGTGCCAGCAGCCCACCCGGGACAGGGGGCCCCGGGGAGCTGTTTTTT.

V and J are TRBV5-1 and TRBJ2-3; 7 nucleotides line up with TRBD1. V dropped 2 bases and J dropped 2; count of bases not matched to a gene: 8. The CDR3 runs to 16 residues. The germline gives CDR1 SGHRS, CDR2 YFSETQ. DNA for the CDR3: TGCGCCAGCAGCTTTAGAAGGACAGGAATCACAGATACGCAGTATTTT. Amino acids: CASSFRRTGITDTQYF.

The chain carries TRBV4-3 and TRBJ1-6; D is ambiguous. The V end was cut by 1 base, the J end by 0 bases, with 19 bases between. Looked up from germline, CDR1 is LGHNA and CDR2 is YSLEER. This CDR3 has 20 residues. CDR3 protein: CASSQVSDFGKSSYNSPLHF. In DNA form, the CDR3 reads TGCGCCAGCAGCCAAGTTTCTGATTTTGGAAAAAGCTCCTATAATTCACCCCTCCACTTT.